The 7 T cell receptor beta chains reported below all come from one sample, sequenced in a study of blood T cell repertoires in COVID-19. The table came from immunoSEQ multiplex PCR; TCRdb's copy has only in-frame clones and leaves some out. The table has around 200,000 clones, around nine tenths seen once. Sequenced input: peripheral blood. The receptors here all came from a young woman who had recovered from COVID-19.

The chain couples TRBV5-6 to TRBJ1-2, with 8 nucleotides matching TRBD1. Germline-derived CDR1 and CDR2 are SGHDT and YYEEEE. V shed 4 bases, J shed 8 bases, and the junction held 13 bases outside the gene matches. This CDR3 comprises 15 residues. The CDR3 sequence: CASSRLSGGARGYTF. DNA for the CDR3: TGTGCCAGCAGCCGCTTGTCAGGGGGCGCAAGGGGCTACACCTTC. The full variable domain, rest sourced from reference TRBV5-6 and TRBJ1-2, is DAGVTQSPTHLIKTRGQQVTLRCSPKSGHDTVSWYQQALGQGPQFIFQYYEEEERQRGNFPDRFSGHQFPNYSSELNVNALLLGDSALYLCASSRLSGGARGYTFGSGTRLTVV.

This clone was counted a single time. In DNA, the CDR3 is TGTGCCAGCAGCCCGACAGAATTTAACTATGGCTACACCTTC. This sequence encodes CASSPTEFNYGYTF. V and J are TRBV7-2 and TRBJ1-2; the D gene is possibly TRBD1 (5 bases). Per germline, CDR1 SGHTA and CDR2 FQGNSA. The V gene lost 5 bases and the J gene lost 1 base, with 11 bases spanning the gap. The CDR3 spans 14 residues.

The genes are TRBV5-1 and TRBJ1-4, with 7 bases lining up with TRBD1. V lost 4 bases and J lost 4; bases outside the gene matches: 7. From germline, CDR1 is SGHRS and CDR2 YFSETQ. The CDR3 is made up of 15 amino acids. CDR3 residues: CASSPGTVYNEKLFF. CDR3 bases: TGCGCCAGCAGCCCCGGGACAGTTTATAATGAAAAACTGTTTTTT.

The chain employs TRBV6-2 or TRBV6-3 and TRBJ2-3, with D uncertain. V shed 6 bases and J shed 0 bases, with 13 bases lying between them. CDR3 length equals 15 residues. The V gene's germline CDR1 is MNHEY and CDR2 SVGEGT. The CDR3 DNA reads as TGTGCCAGCAGCCTTAGCCTTCGAAGCACAGATACGCAGTATTTT. It codes for CASSLSLRSTDTQYF.

The chain uses TRBV9 and TRBJ2-1; D possibly corresponds to TRBD1 (5 bases). This CDR3 region has 16 residues. V was cut by 0 bases and J by 1 base, with 11 bases left in between. Germline V gene sequence: CDR1 SGDLS, CDR2 YYNGEE. Here the CDR3 reads CASSVAVGASYNEQFF. The CDR3, as DNA: TGTGCCAGCAGCGTAGCGGTTGGGGCTTCCTACAATGAGCAGTTCTTC.

V and J are TRBV7-6 and TRBJ1-6, with 10 positions matching TRBD1. CDR1 is SGHVS, CDR2 FNYEAQ, per germline. This CDR3 region has 15 residues. V dropped 5 bases and J dropped 7; count of bases not matched to a gene: 5. The CDR3 is CASSRQGADNSPLHF. CDR3 nucleotide sequence: TGTGCCAGCAGCCGACAGGGGGCGGACAATTCACCCCTCCACTTT. Full variable domain (missing parts from reference TRBV7-6 and TRBJ1-6): GAGVSQSPRYKVTKRGQDVALRCDPISGHVSLYWYRQALGQGPEFLTYFNYEAQQDKSGLPNDRFSAERPEGSISTLTIQRTEQRDSAMYRCASSRQGADNSPLHFGNGTRLTVT.

The chain carries TRBV6-5 and TRBJ1-5; tentative D call: TRBD1 (5 bases). Germline V gene data show CDR1 as MNHEY and CDR2 as SVGAGI. The length of the CDR3 is 14 residues. V was shortened by 1 base and J by 4 bases, with 8 bases between the two germline ends. The CDR3 sequence is CASSYLGHNQPQHF. The CDR3 nucleotides read TGTGCCAGCAGTTACTTAGGACATAATCAGCCCCAGCATTTT.